This T cell receptor (beta chain) was retrieved from a study of T cells in localized non-small cell lung cancer. Study observations and caveats: Heterogeneity stays possible, as sequencing covered only one tumor region. Adjacent lung was found to contain a median approximately 60 of the top 100 tumor clones. Uninvolved adjacent lung had the highest recorded T cell clonality, with tumor below it. Increased T cell density in blood showed an association with longer overall survival.

The CDR3 loop spans 13 amino acids. The V gene lost 10 bases and the J gene lost 1 base, with 11 bases spanning the gap. Germline lookup yields CDR1 MDHEN and CDR2 SYDVKM. In regard to this clone: The antigen is undetermined.

This table comes from immunoSEQ multiplex PCR, and its TCRdb copy is limited to in-frame clones, with some not included. The data show tens of thousands of clones, with over 70% seen just once and roughly an eighth held by the top ten. The sequences come from PBMCs, collected before any cancer treatment. The sequence derives from a man aged 40 to 75 with stage II squamous cell lung carcinoma. The rearrangement uses TRBV28 and TRBJ2-4; D is ambiguous. The DNA for the CDR3 is TGTGCCACCGAAGAGAGGGCCAAAAACATTCAGTACTTC. Protein: CATEERAKNIQYF.